The present TCR beta chain was sequenced within a study of shared clonotypes between healthy human individuals. The CDR3 is 14 residues long. V was clipped by 5 bases and J by 6 bases; unmatched bases: 6. Germline V lookup: CDR1 MNHEY, CDR2 SMNVEV (reference sequence). Naive CD8 cells, CD45RO-negative and positively selected for CCR7, excluded terminally differentiated effector memory CD45RA+ cells. Study donors comprised healthy, HIV-negative adults devoid of recent acute infection or vaccination. Assay used: immunoSEQ multiplex PCR; TCRdb lists only in-frame clones, some missing. The table records 600,000 or so clones, approximately 95% of them present only once.

The specimen was naive CD8+ T cells sorted from blood. The chain joins TRBV27 to TRBJ2-1; 8 nucleotides agree with TRBD1. This clonotype was sampled from a woman in her twenties or thirties in good health. CDR3 residues: CASSDRQGSNEQFF. Written as DNA, the CDR3 is TGTGCCAGCAGTGACAGACAGGGGAGCAATGAGCAGTTCTTC.